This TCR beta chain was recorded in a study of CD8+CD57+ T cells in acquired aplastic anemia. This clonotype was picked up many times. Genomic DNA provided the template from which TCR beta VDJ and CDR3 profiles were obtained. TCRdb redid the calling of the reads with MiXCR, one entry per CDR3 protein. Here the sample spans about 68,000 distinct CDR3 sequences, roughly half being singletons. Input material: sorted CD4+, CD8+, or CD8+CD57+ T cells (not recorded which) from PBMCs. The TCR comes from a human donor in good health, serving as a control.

The CDR3 nucleotides read TGTGCCAGCAGCTTAGGATCTGGTCTCTCTGGGGCCAACGTCCTGACTTTC. Translation: CASSLGSGLSGANVLTF. This rearrangement joins TRBV7-9 to TRBJ2-6; no reliable D call. Germline values: CDR1 SEHNR, CDR2 FQNEAQ (reference sequence). Trimming left V 1 base short and J 0 bases short, with 10 bases between. The CDR3 covers 17 residues.